What follows describes a single T cell receptor beta chain. In germline, CDR1 is GTSNPN, CDR2 SVGIG (reference sequence). Trimming removed 1 base from V and 0 bases from J, with 4 bases in between. The CDR3 runs 13 residues. This specimen belongs to a study of blood T cell repertoires in COVID-19. Study-wide background: From the United States, Italy and Spain came samples of acute and convalescent COVID-19. Nucleic acid was either cDNA or gDNA, and it came from T cells, B-cell-depleted T cells, or PBMCs.

A Seattle source enrolled patients during active infection and followed them longitudinally. Per the study methods: Using reference gene primer amplification, nucleated cell counts were estimated. Clones were sequenced by immunoSEQ multiplex PCR, and TCRdb holds only the in-frame ones, with some missing. V, J and clone size reflect that table, while D and trimming were determined from the DNA. Altogether 290,000 or so clones are present, approximately 89% being singletons, with the ten largest covering approximately 2.1%. What was sequenced was peripheral blood. The chain couples TRBV30 to TRBJ1-5; no clear D. This clonotype originated in a woman younger than 45 with COVID-19, enrolled during active disease. DNA of the CDR3: TGTGCCTGGAGTGAGAGTAGCAATCAGCCCCAGCATTTT. Its protein product is CAWSESSNQPQHF.